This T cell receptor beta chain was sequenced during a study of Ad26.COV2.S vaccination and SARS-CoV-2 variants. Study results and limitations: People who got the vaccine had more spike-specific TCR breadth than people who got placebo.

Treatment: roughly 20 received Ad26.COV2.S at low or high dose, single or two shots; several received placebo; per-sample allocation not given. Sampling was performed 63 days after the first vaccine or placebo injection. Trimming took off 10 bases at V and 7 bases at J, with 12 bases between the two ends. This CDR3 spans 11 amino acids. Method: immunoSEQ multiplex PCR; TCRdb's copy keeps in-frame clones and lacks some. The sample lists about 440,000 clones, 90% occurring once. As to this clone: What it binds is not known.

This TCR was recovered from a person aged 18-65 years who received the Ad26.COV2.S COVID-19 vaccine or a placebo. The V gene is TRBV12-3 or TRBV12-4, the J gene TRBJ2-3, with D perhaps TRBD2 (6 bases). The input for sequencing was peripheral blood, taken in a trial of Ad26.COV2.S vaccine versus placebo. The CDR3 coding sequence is TGTGCCACTCGGACTATCTATACGCAGTATTTT. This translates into CATRTIYTQYF.